This T cell receptor beta chain comes out of a study of T cells in Graves' hyperthyroidism and ophthalmopathy. The wider study: Peripheral blood was collected at initial diagnosis, before any treatment.

Notes on this clonotype: The target antigen is unknown.

PBMCs came from 10 ml fresh peripheral blood. V lost 0 bases, J lost 6 bases, and 8 bases stayed unmatched. Germline V gene data show CDR1 as SGHRS and CDR2 as YFSETQ. This CDR3 has 16 amino acids. Using RNA transcripts as the source, TCR beta CDR3 regions were amplified. With the HTBI primer set, the TCR CDR3 went through a first round of RT-PCR. One entry per CDR3 protein, called by TCRdb with MiXCR from the multiplex PCR reads. The table shows about 410,000 distinct CDR3 sequences, with roughly 15% occurring only once. Findings and limits, study-wide: Blood also carried most thyroid clonotypes expanded above 0.001. Ophthalmopathy was model-predicted a median roughly 6.5 months pre-onset.

This clonotype originated in a young man with Graves' ophthalmopathy. The rearrangement links TRBV5-1 to TRBJ2-1; TRBD1 agrees at 8 bases. Sequencing used blood. The CDR3 DNA reads as TGCGCCAGCAGCTTGGCGGACAGGGAGAGGTCCAATGAGCAGTTCTTC. This translates into CASSLADRERSNEQFF.